This T cell receptor (beta chain) emerged from a study of blood T cell repertoires in COVID-19. V gave up 8 bases and J gave up 1 base; unmatched junction bases: 6. Germline CDR1 reads SNHLY; CDR2 reads FYNNEI. The CDR3 covers 14 residues. Original processing notes: Amplification with reference gene primers provided the estimates of nucleated cell counts. TCRdb's copy holds only in-frame clones and misses some; the assay was immunoSEQ multiplex PCR. The V and J calls and clone size are taken from that table; D and trimming were inferred from the DNA. The data contain approximately 400,000 clones, about 90% of them singletons. This clone was observed once. Donors of Cohort 3 who recovered were those that had two negative PCRs, clearance, or symptom resolution.

The origin of this receptor is a young man who had recovered from COVID-19. The specimen was PBMCs or T cells enriched from blood (not recorded which). The chain couples TRBV2 to TRBJ1-1; 8 nucleotides match TRBD1. The CDR3: CASQRTGPNTEAFF. The CDR3 DNA follows: TGTGCCAGCCAAAGGACAGGGCCGAACACTGAAGCTTTCTTT.